These T cell receptor beta chains were read from a single sample in a study of cytomegalovirus exposure and HLA in healthy donors. This table comes from immunoSEQ multiplex PCR, and its TCRdb copy is limited to in-frame clones, with some not included. The sample lists roughly 110,000 clones; about 81% were seen once. The sample was PBMCs. The receptors stem from a man younger than 45 in good health and CMV-seropositive. The CDR3 runs from the conserved cysteine through the conserved F or W. The order of the fields is V gene, J gene, D gene, clone size, CDR3 length, CDR3 protein, CDR3 DNA. D genes are given only for firm matches. Expanded clones get a size class; other rows say once, few or many, or leave the size out.

v_gene: TRBV6-6; j_gene: TRBJ2-7; d_gene: NA; abundance: NA; len: 14; CDR3aa: CASTTGGSYYEQYF; CDR3nt: TGTGCCAGCACAACGGGGGGCTCATACTACGAGCAGTACTTC
v_gene: TRBV2; j_gene: TRBJ2-1; d_gene: TRBD2; abundance: few; len: 11; CDR3aa: CASTGGLEQFF; CDR3nt: TGTGCCAGCACGGGGGGGCTCGAGCAGTTCTTC
v_gene: TRBV19; j_gene: TRBJ2-1; d_gene: NA; abundance: NA; len: 17; CDR3aa: CASSIALDTSSYNEQFF; CDR3nt: TGTGCCAGTAGTATAGCCCTAGACACTAGCTCCTACAATGAGCAGTTCTTC
v_gene: TRBV7-6; j_gene: TRBJ1-1; d_gene: TRBD1; abundance: NA; len: 14; CDR3aa: CASSSGTGVTEAFF; CDR3nt: TGTGCCAGCAGCAGCGGGACAGGGGTTACTGAAGCTTTCTTT
v_gene: TRBV30; j_gene: TRBJ1-3; d_gene: NA; abundance: NA; len: 14; CDR3aa: CAWRNRASGNTIYF; CDR3nt: TGTGCCTGGAGGAACAGGGCCTCTGGAAACACCATATATTTT
v_gene: TRBV6-5; j_gene: TRBJ1-2; d_gene: TRBD1; abundance: NA; len: 14; CDR3aa: CASKRDRDPYGYTF; CDR3nt: TGTGCCAGCAAAAGAGACAGGGACCCCTATGGCTACACCTTC
v_gene: TRBV27; j_gene: TRBJ2-2; d_gene: NA; abundance: few; len: 13; CDR3aa: CASSLKGTGELFF; CDR3nt: TGTGCCAGCAGTTTAAAGGGGACCGGGGAGCTGTTTTTT
v_gene: TRBV2; j_gene: TRBJ1-2; d_gene: NA; abundance: NA; len: 14; CDR3aa: CASSPGTVDYGYTF; CDR3nt: TGTGCCAGCAGTCCCGGAACAGTAGACTATGGCTACACCTTC
v_gene: TRBV12-5; j_gene: TRBJ2-2; d_gene: TRBD1; abundance: once; len: 14; CDR3aa: CASGLGQDTGELFF; CDR3nt: TGTGCTAGTGGTCTCGGACAGGACACCGGGGAGCTGTTTTTT
v_gene: TRBV6-4; j_gene: TRBJ2-2; d_gene: NA; abundance: NA; len: 13; CDR3aa: CASGKGETGELFF; CDR3nt: TGTGCCAGCGGGAAGGGGGAGACCGGGGAGCTGTTTTTT
v_gene: TRBV27; j_gene: TRBJ2-2; d_gene: NA; abundance: NA; len: 15; CDR3aa: CASSFRRAYTGELFF; CDR3nt: TGTGCCAGCAGTTTTCGGCGGGCCTACACCGGGGAGCTGTTTTTT
v_gene: TRBV6-1; j_gene: TRBJ1-5; d_gene: NA; abundance: NA; len: 14; CDR3aa: CASSDTGSNQPQHF; CDR3nt: TGTGCCAGCAGTGATACAGGGAGCAATCAGCCCCAGCATTTT
v_gene: TRBV19; j_gene: TRBJ2-1; d_gene: NA; abundance: NA; len: 17; CDR3aa: CASSTGPGVSSYNEQFF; CDR3nt: TGTGCCAGTAGTACCGGACCGGGGGTGAGCTCCTACAATGAGCAGTTCTTC
v_gene: TRBV6-5; j_gene: TRBJ1-1; d_gene: TRBD1; abundance: NA; len: 14; CDR3aa: CASSYRWTGEGAFF; CDR3nt: TGTGCCAGCAGTTACCGTTGGACAGGGGAAGGAGCTTTCTTT
v_gene: TRBV11-3; j_gene: TRBJ1-1; d_gene: TRBD1; abundance: NA; len: 16; CDR3aa: CASSQLWTGLNTEAFF; CDR3nt: TGTGCCAGCAGCCAGCTATGGACAGGCCTGAACACTGAAGCTTTCTTT
v_gene: TRBV5-1; j_gene: TRBJ2-7; d_gene: NA; abundance: few; len: 14; CDR3aa: CASSLAVSYYEQYF; CDR3nt: TGCGCCAGCAGCTTGGCCGTCTCCTACTACGAGCAGTACTTC
v_gene: TRBV5-1; j_gene: TRBJ1-1; d_gene: NA; abundance: NA; len: 12; CDR3aa: CASSLVQGEAFF; CDR3nt: TGCGCCAGCAGCTTGGTACAGGGTGAAGCTTTCTTT
v_gene: TRBV5-6; j_gene: TRBJ2-7; d_gene: TRBD2; abundance: once; len: 18; CDR3aa: CASSPTWVAGAISYEQYF; CDR3nt: TGTGCCAGCAGCCCAACTTGGGTAGCGGGGGCAATCTCCTACGAGCAGTACTTC
v_gene: TRBV5-6; j_gene: TRBJ1-1; d_gene: TRBD1; abundance: NA; len: 14; CDR3aa: CASSLLTGFYQAFF; CDR3nt: TGTGCCAGCAGCCTATTGACAGGGTTTTATCAAGCTTTCTTT
v_gene: TRBV7-8; j_gene: TRBJ2-3; d_gene: TRBD2; abundance: NA; len: 18; CDR3aa: CASSRAWLAGEVTDTQYF; CDR3nt: TGTGCCAGCAGTCGAGCATGGCTAGCGGGTGAGGTCACAGATACGCAGTATTTT
v_gene: TRBV2; j_gene: TRBJ1-1; d_gene: TRBD1; abundance: once; len: 14; CDR3aa: CASSQTGGRTEAFF; CDR3nt: TGTGCCAGCAGTCAGACAGGGGGAAGGACTGAAGCTTTCTTT
v_gene: TRBV6-1; j_gene: TRBJ2-1; d_gene: TRBD2; abundance: NA; len: 15; CDR3aa: CASSEASGGYNEQFF; CDR3nt: TGTGCCAGCAGTGAAGCTAGCGGGGGTTACAATGAGCAGTTCTTC
v_gene: TRBV7-9; j_gene: TRBJ1-4; d_gene: TRBD1; abundance: NA; len: 15; CDR3aa: CASSLHGQVNEKLFF; CDR3nt: TGTGCCAGCAGCCTCCACGGACAGGTTAATGAAAAACTGTTTTTT
v_gene: TRBV5-6; j_gene: TRBJ1-2; d_gene: TRBD1; abundance: few; len: 16; CDR3aa: CASSSGATGVYYGYTF; CDR3nt: TGTGCCAGCAGCTCCGGTGCCACAGGGGTGTACTATGGCTACACCTTC
v_gene: TRBV11-3; j_gene: TRBJ1-1; d_gene: TRBD1; abundance: NA; len: 16; CDR3aa: CASSPAQGQGYTEAFF; CDR3nt: TGTGCCAGCAGCCCTGCCCAGGGACAGGGGTACACTGAAGCTTTCTTT
v_gene: TRBV4-1; j_gene: TRBJ2-7; d_gene: TRBD1; abundance: NA; len: 16; CDR3aa: CASSQEGTGVRNEQYF; CDR3nt: TGCGCCAGCAGCCAAGAAGGAACAGGGGTAAGGAACGAGCAGTACTTC
v_gene: TRBV6-1; j_gene: TRBJ1-1; d_gene: TRBD1; abundance: NA; len: 14; CDR3aa: CASSGTGGFTEAFF; CDR3nt: TGTGCCAGCAGTGGGACAGGGGGCTTCACTGAAGCTTTCTTT
v_gene: TRBV6-6; j_gene: TRBJ1-1; d_gene: NA; abundance: NA; len: 15; CDR3aa: CASSYTPGVNTEAFF; CDR3nt: TGTGCCAGCAGTTACACCCCAGGGGTGAACACTGAAGCTTTCTTT
v_gene: TRBV2; j_gene: TRBJ2-5; d_gene: TRBD2; abundance: few; len: 13; CDR3aa: CASSPLAGGVRYF; CDR3nt: TGTGCCAGCAGTCCACTAGCGGGGGGGGTCCGGTACTTC
v_gene: TRBV11-2; j_gene: TRBJ1-4; d_gene: NA; abundance: once; len: 16; CDR3aa: CASSLDFGGRGEKLFF; CDR3nt: TGTGCCAGCAGCTTGGACTTCGGGGGGAGAGGCGAAAAACTGTTTTTT
v_gene: TRBV18; j_gene: TRBJ2-1; d_gene: NA; abundance: NA; len: 14; CDR3aa: CASSPPGSPNGQFF; CDR3nt: TGTGCCAGCTCACCTCCCGGGAGTCCCAATGGGCAGTTCTTC
v_gene: TRBV18; j_gene: TRBJ1-2; d_gene: NA; abundance: NA; len: 17; CDR3aa: CASSPPNSPQTNYGYTF; CDR3nt: TGTGCCAGCTCACCACCCAATTCCCCACAGACTAACTATGGCTACACCTTC
v_gene: TRBV27; j_gene: TRBJ2-3; d_gene: NA; abundance: NA; len: 13; CDR3aa: CASSNDRTDTQYF; CDR3nt: TGTGCCAGCAGTAACGACAGAACAGATACGCAGTATTTT
v_gene: TRBV4-3; j_gene: TRBJ1-5; d_gene: NA; abundance: NA; len: 14; CDR3aa: CASSQDRSDQPQHF; CDR3nt: TGCGCCAGCAGCCAAGATCGGAGCGATCAGCCCCAGCATTTT
v_gene: TRBV27; j_gene: TRBJ2-5; d_gene: TRBD2; abundance: few; len: 15; CDR3aa: CASSLLRGGGETQYF; CDR3nt: TGTGCCAGCAGTTTACTGCGGGGGGGTGGAGAGACCCAGTACTTC
v_gene: TRBV7-9; j_gene: TRBJ2-3; d_gene: NA; abundance: NA; len: 13; CDR3aa: CASQGTESDTQYF; CDR3nt: TGTGCCAGCCAAGGTACGGAGTCAGATACGCAGTATTTT
v_gene: TRBV2; j_gene: TRBJ1-2; d_gene: NA; abundance: NA; len: 16; CDR3aa: CASSEAPSGSLYGYTF; CDR3nt: TGTGCCAGCAGTGAAGCGCCCTCGGGGAGCCTCTATGGCTACACCTTC
v_gene: TRBV5-1; j_gene: TRBJ1-4; d_gene: NA; abundance: NA; len: 16; CDR3aa: CASTQGWGLANEKLFF; CDR3nt: TGCGCCAGTACCCAGGGTTGGGGGCTGGCTAATGAAAAACTGTTTTTT
v_gene: TRBV7-9; j_gene: TRBJ2-2; d_gene: NA; abundance: NA; len: 13; CDR3aa: CASSPRTSGELFF; CDR3nt: TGTGCCAGCAGCCCCCGCACGAGCGGGGAGCTGTTTTTT
v_gene: TRBV6-6; j_gene: TRBJ2-1; d_gene: TRBD1; abundance: NA; len: 14; CDR3aa: CASSPRTGNNEQFF; CDR3nt: TGTGCCAGCAGTCCCAGGACAGGTAACAATGAGCAGTTCTTC
v_gene: TRBV30; j_gene: TRBJ1-1; d_gene: NA; abundance: NA; len: 14; CDR3aa: CACTRGFMNTEAFF; CDR3nt: TGTGCCTGTACCAGGGGATTCATGAACACTGAAGCTTTCTTT
v_gene: TRBV19; j_gene: TRBJ2-1; d_gene: NA; abundance: once; len: 12; CDR3aa: CASSIAGNEQFF; CDR3nt: TGTGCCAGTAGTATAGCGGGCAATGAGCAGTTCTTC
v_gene: TRBV7-9; j_gene: TRBJ2-7; d_gene: NA; abundance: few; len: 13; CDR3aa: CASSLVGPSEQYF; CDR3nt: TGTGCCAGCAGCTTAGTTGGTCCATCCGAGCAGTACTTC
v_gene: TRBV5-1; j_gene: TRBJ1-4; d_gene: TRBD1; abundance: NA; len: 15; CDR3aa: CASSGKTGLDEKLFF; CDR3nt: TGCGCCAGCAGCGGGAAGACAGGGTTGGATGAAAAACTGTTTTTT
v_gene: TRBV10-3; j_gene: TRBJ2-3; d_gene: TRBD2; abundance: NA; len: 13; CDR3aa: CATVAGPTDTQYF; CDR3nt: TGTGCCACCGTAGCGGGGCCCACAGATACGCAGTATTTT
v_gene: TRBV9; j_gene: TRBJ1-3; d_gene: NA; abundance: NA; len: 17; CDR3aa: CASSAVATGVFGNTIYF; CDR3nt: TGTGCCAGCAGCGCTGTGGCGACGGGGGTCTTTGGAAACACCATATATTTT
v_gene: TRBV9; j_gene: TRBJ2-3; d_gene: TRBD2; abundance: NA; len: 16; CDR3aa: CASSLSGSGGTDTQYF; CDR3nt: TGTGCCAGCAGCCTCTCGGGTAGCGGGGGGACAGATACGCAGTATTTT
v_gene: TRBV5-1; j_gene: TRBJ2-2; d_gene: NA; abundance: NA; len: 15; CDR3aa: CASSQGPPNTGELFF; CDR3nt: TGCGCCAGCAGTCAGGGCCCCCCGAACACCGGGGAGCTGTTTTTT
v_gene: TRBV27; j_gene: TRBJ2-7; d_gene: TRBD2; abundance: NA; len: 15; CDR3aa: CASSFSGGGSYEQYF; CDR3nt: TGTGCCAGCAGCTTCAGCGGGGGGGGCTCCTACGAGCAGTACTTC
v_gene: TRBV27; j_gene: TRBJ1-2; d_gene: TRBD1; abundance: NA; len: 16; CDR3aa: CASSLVRGPGSYGYTF; CDR3nt: TGTGCCAGCAGTTTGGTTAGGGGGCCAGGGAGCTATGGCTACACCTTC
v_gene: TRBV23-1; j_gene: TRBJ1-3; d_gene: NA; abundance: NA; len: 16; CDR3aa: CASSQTTGNSGNTIYF; CDR3nt: TGCGCCAGCAGTCAGACTACAGGGAACTCTGGAAACACCATATATTTT
v_gene: TRBV6-1; j_gene: TRBJ1-5; d_gene: TRBD1; abundance: NA; len: 14; CDR3aa: CASSRQGEGQPQHF; CDR3nt: TGTGCCAGTAGCCGACAGGGAGAGGGGCAGCCCCAGCATTTT
v_gene: TRBV28; j_gene: TRBJ2-7; d_gene: TRBD1; abundance: NA; len: 15; CDR3aa: CASSRSGQGAYEQYF; CDR3nt: TGTGCCAGCAGTCGATCGGGACAGGGAGCCTACGAGCAGTACTTC
v_gene: TRBV30; j_gene: TRBJ2-7; d_gene: TRBD1; abundance: NA; len: 15; CDR3aa: CAWSVPGQGGHEQYF; CDR3nt: TGTGCCTGGAGTGTACCCGGACAGGGGGGACACGAGCAGTACTTC
v_gene: TRBV5-1; j_gene: TRBJ1-2; d_gene: NA; abundance: NA; len: 13; CDR3aa: CASSRTETYGYTF; CDR3nt: TGCGCCAGCAGCCGGACAGAAACCTATGGCTACACCTTC
v_gene: TRBV2; j_gene: TRBJ1-1; d_gene: NA; abundance: NA; len: 13; CDR3aa: CASSEGRNTEAFF; CDR3nt: TGTGCCAGCAGTGAAGGGAGGAACACTGAAGCTTTCTTT
v_gene: TRBV27; j_gene: TRBJ2-3; d_gene: NA; abundance: NA; len: 16; CDR3aa: CASRTVGNPSTDTQYF; CDR3nt: TGTGCCAGCCGGACGGTCGGGAACCCTAGCACAGATACGCAGTATTTT
v_gene: TRBV7-9; j_gene: TRBJ2-3; d_gene: NA; abundance: NA; len: 17; CDR3aa: CASSSPPGITLTDTQYF; CDR3nt: TGTGCCAGCAGCTCTCCCCCAGGGATAACCCTCACAGATACGCAGTATTTT
v_gene: TRBV7-3; j_gene: TRBJ1-3; d_gene: NA; abundance: NA; len: 14; CDR3aa: CASSLTRGGNTIYF; CDR3nt: TGTGCCAGCAGCTTAACGCGGGGGGGAAACACCATATATTTT